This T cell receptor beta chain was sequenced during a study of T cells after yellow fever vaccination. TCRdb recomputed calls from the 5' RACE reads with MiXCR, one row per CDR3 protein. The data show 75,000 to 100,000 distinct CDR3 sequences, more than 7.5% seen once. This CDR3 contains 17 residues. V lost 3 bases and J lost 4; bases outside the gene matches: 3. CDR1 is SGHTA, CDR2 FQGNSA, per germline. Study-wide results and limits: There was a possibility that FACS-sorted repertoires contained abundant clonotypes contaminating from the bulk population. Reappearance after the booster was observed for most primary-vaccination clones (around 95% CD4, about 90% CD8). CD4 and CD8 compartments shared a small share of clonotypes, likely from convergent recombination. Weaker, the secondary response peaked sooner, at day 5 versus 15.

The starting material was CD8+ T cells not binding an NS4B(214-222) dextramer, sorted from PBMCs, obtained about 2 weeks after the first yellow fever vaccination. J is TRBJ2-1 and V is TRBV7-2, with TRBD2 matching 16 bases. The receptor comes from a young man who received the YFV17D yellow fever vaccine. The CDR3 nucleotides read TGTGCCAGCAGCTTCACGGGACTAGCGGGGGGGTACAATGAGCAGTTCTTC. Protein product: CASSFTGLAGGYNEQFF.